The T cell receptor beta chain under discussion was sequenced for a study of T-cell memory formation after mild COVID-19. Study results and caveats: The authors left the SARS-CoV-2 specificity of second-wave clones peaking on day 37 unconfirmed. Of the contracting clones, CD4+ ones lay mainly in CM and EM, and CD8+ ones in EMRA.

Amplification by 5'RACE using constant-segment primers produced TCR alpha and TCR beta cDNA libraries that carried sample barcodes and UMIs. Via MiXCR, TCRdb re-called the 5' RACE reads, giving one row per CDR3 protein. The data show 350,000 to 450,000 distinct CDR3 sequences, with about 20% seen just once and 7.5% to 9.5% held by the top ten. Germline CDR1 reads LGHNA; CDR2 reads YNFKEQ. This CDR3 has 15 amino acids. The ends were cut back, 7 bases at V and 2 bases at J, with 17 bases in the middle. A note on this clonotype: As yet, its antigen is unknown.

The chain joins TRBV4-2 to TRBJ1-1, with D possibly being TRBD1 (5 bases). The sequencing sample was made of PBMCs or a T cell subset sorted from them (not recorded which). This receptor was obtained from an adult woman who had mild COVID-19 (a few samples of this study predate the infection). Cell type and time point are not known. CDR3 bases: TGTGCCAGCAAAGGGGATTTAAGGGGAAACACTGAAGCTTTCTTT. It is translated as CASKGDLRGNTEAFF.